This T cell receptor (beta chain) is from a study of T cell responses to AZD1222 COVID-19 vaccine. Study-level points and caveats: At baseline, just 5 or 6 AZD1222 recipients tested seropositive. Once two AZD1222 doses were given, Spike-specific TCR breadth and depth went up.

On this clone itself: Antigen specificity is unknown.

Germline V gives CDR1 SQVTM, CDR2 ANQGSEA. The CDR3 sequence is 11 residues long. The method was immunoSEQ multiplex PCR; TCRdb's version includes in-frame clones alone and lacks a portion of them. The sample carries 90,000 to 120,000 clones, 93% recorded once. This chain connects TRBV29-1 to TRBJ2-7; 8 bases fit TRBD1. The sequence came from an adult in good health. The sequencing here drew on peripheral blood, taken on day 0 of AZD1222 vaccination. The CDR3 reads CTGQGLPEQYF. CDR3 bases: TGCACCGGACAGGGCTTGCCCGAGCAGTACTTC.